This entry lists 8 T cell receptor beta chains sequenced from one sample in a study of response to subunit inactivated influenza vaccine. TCRdb passed the RT-PCR reads through MiXCR, listing each CDR3 protein once. The data hold hundreds of thousands of distinct CDR3 sequences, with roughly 25% observed a single time. Source: CD4+ T cells sorted from PBMCs, taken 5 days after vaccination. The source of these receptors is a man over 45 who received an inactivated influenza vaccine.

This clonotype has just a few counts. This chain connects TRBV7-9 to TRBJ2-2; 7 nucleotides align to TRBD1. The CDR3 is 13 residues long. The germline CDR1 and CDR2 sequences are SEHNR and FQNEAQ (reference sequence). With 4 bases clipped from V and 6 bases from J, the junction kept 2 bases outside the gene matches. CDR3 bases: TGTGCCAGCAGCTCGACAGGGCCCGGGGAGCTGTTTTTT. Its protein is CASSSTGPGELFF.

This clonotype was observed once. The chain employs TRBV7-2 and TRBJ2-7; a weak D match, TRBD2 (5 bases). CDR3 size: 15 residues. The germline gives CDR1 SGHTA, CDR2 FQGNSA. V shed 0 bases and J shed 0 bases, with 9 bases lying between them. The CDR3 sequence is CASSLARGSSYEQYF. The CDR3 coding sequence is TGTGCCAGCAGCTTAGCCCGGGGTAGCTCCTACGAGCAGTACTTC.

This clonotype has only a few counts. The chain couples TRBV18 to TRBJ2-7; TRBD2 matches at 7 bases. Per the germline V gene, CDR1 is KGHSH and CDR2 is LQKENI. V shed 1 base, J shed 5 bases, and the junction held 5 bases outside the gene matches. The CDR3 spans 14 residues. This chain's CDR3 is CASSPRAGPDEQYF. CDR3 DNA: TGTGCCAGCTCACCACGAGCGGGACCCGACGAGCAGTACTTC.

This clonotype turned up a few times. The chain combines TRBV5-8 with TRBJ1-2; TRBD1 might be the D (5 bases). V lost 1 base, J lost 3 bases, and 13 bases lay in between. The CDR3 covers 15 residues. CDR1 SGHTS and CDR2 YDEGEE come from the germline V gene. CDR3 bases: TGTGCCAGCAGCTTGCTGCCGGACACGTACTATGGCTACACCTTC. Protein sequence: CASSLLPDTYYGYTF.

The V gene is TRBV29-1, the J gene TRBJ2-1, with no clear D. The V end was cut by 0 bases, the J end by 9 bases, with 6 bases between. CDR1 is SQVTM, CDR2 ANQGSEA, per germline. The CDR3 consists of 11 residues. CDR3 nucleotide sequence: TGCAGCGTTGAAGATCCGGGTGAGCAGTTCTTC. The encoded protein is CSVEDPGEQFF.

The chain is built from TRBV20-1 and TRBJ2-3; TRBD2 matches at 8 bases. Germline V gene lookup returns CDR1 DFQATT and CDR2 SNEGSKA (reference sequence). The CDR3 length is 16 residues. After removal of 3 bases from V and 1 base from J, the junction contained 9 bases not matched to a gene. CDR3 nucleotide sequence: TGCAGTGCTAGCCGCTTTGAAGCGGGAGGCACAGATACGCAGTATTTT. Translating gives CSASRFEAGGTDTQYF.

The table lists this clonotype with a few counts. The chain combines TRBV28 with TRBJ1-2; perhaps TRBD1 as D (5 bases). Trimming pared 2 bases from V and 7 bases from J, leaving 11 bases between. CDR1 is MDHEN and CDR2 is SYDVKM in the germline V gene. This CDR3 has 13 residues. CDR3 protein: CASSLQGTGGYTF. The CDR3, as DNA: TGTGCCAGCAGTTTACAGGGAACGGGTGGCTACACCTTC.

DNA of the CDR3: TGTGCCAGCAGCCCTTCGACAAGCGGGGGGCGGGCAGATACGCAGTATTTT. It specifies CASSPSTSGGRADTQYF. The chain joins TRBV9 to TRBJ2-3; 9 bases match TRBD2. The CDR3 contains 17 residues. Germline V gives CDR1 SGDLS, CDR2 YYNGEE. Trimming at V came to 4 bases and at J to 4 bases, leaving 13 bases not matched to a gene.